This T cell receptor (beta chain) came from a study of blood T cell repertoires in COVID-19. This clone appeared a single time. Germline V gives CDR1 MNHEY, CDR2 SVGAGI. Losses at the gene ends were 0 bases for V and 5 bases for J; bases not matched to a gene: 6. This CDR3 comprises 15 residues. Sequencing used immunoSEQ multiplex PCR; TCRdb keeps in-frame clones, though not all of them. The sample includes 95,000 to 100,000 clones, less than 85% of them seen just once. The sample consisted of peripheral blood. The V call is TRBV6-5, the J call TRBJ1-2; 7 nucleotides align to TRBD1. The TCR was taken from a human donor in a cohort sampled during active COVID-19. The CDR3 spells CASSYSNRGFYGYTF. CDR3 DNA sequence: TGTGCCAGCAGTTACTCAAACAGGGGTTTTTATGGCTACACCTTC.